Shown below are 19 T cell receptor beta chains from a single sample sequenced in a study of blood T cells in healthy people across ages. The authors ran a second PCR of 7 to 11 cycles using a sample-barcoded 5' primer and a J-beta primer mix. TCRdb redid the calling of the 5' RACE reads with MiXCR, one entry per CDR3 protein. The sample shows about 1.8 million distinct CDR3 sequences, roughly 50% of them seen only once. Material: blood. The origin of the receptors is a woman aged 40 to 50 in good health.

The chain uses TRBV6-5 and TRBJ2-7, with no clear D. Between the trimmed V and J ends, which lost 0 bases and 3 bases, there was a span of 18 bases. Per the germline V gene, CDR1 is MNHEY and CDR2 is SVGAGI. The CDR3 extends over 17 amino acids. The CDR3 here is CASSYSLGSVPHYEQYF. The CDR3 region has the DNA TGTGCCAGCAGTTACTCCTTGGGGTCAGTGCCCCACTACGAGCAGTACTTC.

The chain joins TRBV20-1 to TRBJ2-7; D unclear. The germline V gene encodes CDR1 DFQATT and CDR2 SNEGSKA (reference sequence). The CDR3 is 12 residues long. The CDR3 nucleotides are TGCAGCTACCTCAGGCCGGGTTACGAGCAGTACTTC. As protein: CSYLRPGYEQYF.

This clonotype has only a few counts. V and J are TRBV28 and TRBJ2-7, with 9 bases matching TRBD1. The germline V gene encodes CDR1 MDHEN and CDR2 SYDVKM. The CDR3 extends over 14 amino acids. V gave up 4 bases and J gave up 4 bases; unmatched junction bases: 5. The CDR3 here is CASSWGGTGYEQYF. In nucleotides, the CDR3 is TGTGCCAGCAGTTGGGGCGGGACAGGGTACGAGCAGTACTTC.

This clonotype showed up just a few times. The chain recombines TRBV3-1 with TRBJ1-2; D may be TRBD1 (6 bases). Trimming removed 4 bases at V and 5 bases at J, with 20 bases between. CDR1 is LGHDT and CDR2 is YNNKEL in the germline V gene (reference sequence). The CDR3 is made up of 16 amino acids. The CDR3 DNA reads TGTGCCAGCAGCCCCATACTGGACGGGGGCGAATATGGCTACACCTTC. The encoded protein is CASSPILDGGEYGYTF.

The CDR3 region has the DNA TGTGCCAGCGCATATCGGCCCGGGACAGGGAGGGAAAAACTGTTTTTT. Its translation: CASAYRPGTGREKLFF. This chain uses TRBV6-5 with TRBJ1-4; 9 nucleotides match TRBD1. The CDR3 has 16 residues. Germline V lookup: CDR1 MNHEY, CDR2 SVGAGI. J lost 8 bases, V lost 8 bases, and 15 bases had no gene match.

V usage is TRBV6-2 or TRBV6-3 and J usage is TRBJ2-1; 7 bases are shared with TRBD2. Trimming at V came to 2 bases and at J to 10 bases, leaving 8 bases not matched to a gene. Germline loops: CDR1 MNHEY, CDR2 SVGEGT. The CDR3 spans 14 residues. Here the CDR3 reads CASSYGGSAGEQFF. CDR3 nucleotides: TGTGCCAGCAGTTACGGCGGGAGTGCAGGCGAGCAGTTCTTC.

The chain combines TRBV20-1 with TRBJ2-3; the D gene is possibly TRBD1 (5 bases). Germline V gene lookup returns CDR1 DFQATT and CDR2 SNEGSKA (reference sequence). Trimming shortened V by 6 bases and J by 3 bases, and 13 bases separated the two germline ends. The CDR3 totals 13 residues. CDR3 nucleotides: TGCAGTGCAGTTTCCAGGGTTACAGATACGCAGTATTTT. The encoded protein is CSAVSRVTDTQYF.

This clonotype was detected a few times. The V call is TRBV28, the J call TRBJ1-4, with TRBD1 identical over 7 bases. Looked up from germline, CDR1 is MDHEN and CDR2 is SYDVKM. CDR3 length equals 15 residues. After removal of 2 bases from V and 6 bases from J, the junction contained 6 bases not matched to a gene. The CDR3, as DNA: TGTGCCAGCAGTTTACTTGACAGGGTAGATGAAAAACTGTTTTTT. Encoded protein: CASSLLDRVDEKLFF.

The V call is TRBV29-1, the J call TRBJ2-1, with D perhaps matching TRBD1 (6 bases). Looked up from germline, CDR1 is SQVTM and CDR2 is ANQGSEA. Trimming left V 6 bases short and J 2 bases short, with 17 bases between. The CDR3 consists of 15 residues. CDR3 DNA: TGCAGCGTCACAGTCCGGGACACCCCCTACAATGAGCAGTTCTTC. Translation: CSVTVRDTPYNEQFF.

This clonotype was recorded only once. This may be a read error, as it is one base from a much larger clone. The J gene is TRBJ1-2, the V gene TRBV6-5; TRBD1 matches 10 bases. The V segment lost 4 bases and the J segment 6 bases; nucleotides outside the gene matches: 5. The CDR3 is made up of 14 amino acids. Germline CDR1 reads MNHEY; CDR2 reads SVGAGI. CDR3: CASSSGTGVNGYTF. CDR3 DNA sequence: TGTGCCAGCAGTTCCGGGACAGGGGTCAATGGCTACACCTTC.

This clonotype was seen more than once but under ten times. In DNA form, the CDR3 reads TGCAGTGCTAGAGATACAGGCCGGGGGAATGAAAAACTGTTTTTT. Its translation: CSARDTGRGNEKLFF. The chain carries TRBV20-1 and TRBJ1-4, with D possibly TRBD1 on 5 matching bases. Trimming pared 0 bases from V and 5 bases from J, leaving 13 bases between. Per germline, CDR1 DFQATT and CDR2 SNEGSKA (reference sequence). This CDR3 is built from 15 residues.

V gene TRBV4-1 combines with J gene TRBJ1-1; TRBD1 might be the D (5 bases). The V gene's germline CDR1 is MGHRA and CDR2 YSYEKL. V lost 0 bases to trimming and J lost 0 bases, with 11 bases between them. The CDR3 is 16 residues long. DNA for the CDR3: TGCGCCAGCAGCCAAGAAGCAGGGCTCATGAACACTGAAGCTTTCTTT. This translates into CASSQEAGLMNTEAFF.

About this clonotype itself: At one of its ends the junction is not consistent with the germline gene, which may arise from a read error. The rearrangement joins TRBV7-9 to TRBJ1-2; perhaps TRBD1 as D (6 bases). The germline V gene has CDR1 SEHNR and CDR2 FQNEAQ (reference sequence). The CDR3 contains 16 residues. CDR3 bases: TGTGCCAGCAGCTTGGCAGGGGCAGGGTTAAACTATGGCTGCACCTTC. Residues: CASSLAGAGLNYGCTF.

The table lists this clonotype with a few counts. The rearrangement links TRBV9 to TRBJ2-6; D is unclear. V was pared by 0 bases and J by 0 bases, with 10 bases between. The germline V gene encodes CDR1 SGDLS and CDR2 YYNGEE. The CDR3 runs 17 residues. The CDR3 nucleotides are TGTGCCAGCAGCGTAGAGCTGACCTCCTCTGGGGCCAACGTCCTGACTTTC. Its protein is CASSVELTSSGANVLTF. Supplemented by reference TRBV9 and TRBJ2-6, the full variable domain reads DSGVTQTPKHLITATGQRVTLRCSPRSGDLSVYWYQQSLDQGLQFLIQYYNGEERAKGNILERFSAQQFPDLHSELNLSSLELGDSALYFCASSVELTSSGANVLTFGAGSRLTVL.

This clonotype showed up just a few times. The V gene is TRBV20-1, the J gene TRBJ2-5; TRBD1 aligns across 8 bases. This CDR3 has 14 amino acids. Germline V lookup: CDR1 DFQATT, CDR2 SNEGSKA (reference sequence). V gave up 1 base and J gave up 3 bases; unmatched junction bases: 4. The CDR3 bases are TGCAGTGCTAGAGTGACAGGGGCCAAAGAGACCCAGTACTTC. Its protein is CSARVTGAKETQYF.

The V and J genes are TRBV7-8 and TRBJ1-1; maybe TRBD1 (5 bases). Trimming removed 2 bases at V and 1 base at J, with 14 bases between. Germline CDR1 and CDR2: SGHVS and FQNEAQ. CDR3 length: 16 residues. The CDR3 DNA is TGTGCCAGCAGCTTATTGGGGGGGGTGTGGAACACTGAAGCTTTCTTT. Translating it yields CASSLLGGVWNTEAFF.

The genes are TRBV15 and TRBJ1-2; TRBD1 agrees at 7 bases. J was trimmed by 0 bases and V by 1 base; bases with no gene match: 2. This CDR3 spans 15 amino acids. The germline V gene has CDR1 LNHNV and CDR2 YYDKDF (reference sequence). The CDR3 DNA reads TGTGCCACCAGCAGAGGACAGGGACCTAACTATGGCTACACCTTC. Translation gives CATSRGQGPNYGYTF.

This clonotype appeared once. This rearrangement joins TRBV6-2 or TRBV6-3 to TRBJ2-3; possible D gene TRBD1, 8 bases. Trimming shortened V by 10 bases and J by 2 bases, and 22 bases separated the two germline ends. The CDR3 totals 16 residues. Germline V gene data show CDR1 as MNHEY and CDR2 as SVGEGT. CDR3 nucleotide sequence: TGTGCCAACAGGGGGGGGACTAACATCTTCACAGATACGCAGTATTTT. This gives the protein CANRGGTNIFTDTQYF.

This chain links TRBV21-1 with TRBJ2-5; TRBD1 was called by the table and not checked on the DNA. TRBV21-1 corresponds to a pseudogene. The CDR3 totals 15 residues. The CDR3 loop is CASSKAWGVKETQYF. CDR3 bases: TGTGCCAGCAGCAAAGCTTGGGGGGTGAAAGAGACCCAGTACTTC.